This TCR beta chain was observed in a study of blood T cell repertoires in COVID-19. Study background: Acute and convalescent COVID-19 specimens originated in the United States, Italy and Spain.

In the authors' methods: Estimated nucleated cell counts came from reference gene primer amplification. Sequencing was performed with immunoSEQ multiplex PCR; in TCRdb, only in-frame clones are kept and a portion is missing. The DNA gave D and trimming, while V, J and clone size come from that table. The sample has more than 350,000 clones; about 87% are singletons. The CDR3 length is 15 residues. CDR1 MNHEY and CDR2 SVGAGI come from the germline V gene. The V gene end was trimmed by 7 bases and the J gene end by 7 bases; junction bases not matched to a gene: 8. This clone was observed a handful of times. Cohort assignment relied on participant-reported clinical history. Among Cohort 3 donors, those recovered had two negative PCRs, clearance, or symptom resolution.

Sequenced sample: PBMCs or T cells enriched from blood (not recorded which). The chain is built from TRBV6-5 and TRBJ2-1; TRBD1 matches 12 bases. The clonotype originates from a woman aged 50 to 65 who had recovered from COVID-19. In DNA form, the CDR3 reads TGTGCCAGCACCGGCCGGGACAGGGGGCTTAATGAGCAGTTCTTC. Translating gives CASTGRDRGLNEQFF.